Following are 20 T cell receptor beta chains from one sample sequenced in a study of response to subunit inactivated influenza vaccine. TCRdb ran MiXCR on the RT-PCR reads and lists one entry per CDR3 protein. Of 500,000 to 650,000 distinct CDR3 sequences listed, about 7.6% are singletons. Here the sequenced sample was PBMCs from blood, taken roughly 24 months after vaccination. The receptors come from a man between 45 and 75 years old who received an inactivated influenza vaccine.

CDR3: CASKDRVDTGELFF. Here the CDR3 DNA reads TGCGCCAGCAAAGACAGGGTCGACACCGGGGAGCTGTTTTTT. The chain has TRBV5-1 and TRBJ2-2; 7 bases are a match to TRBD1. J lost 3 bases, V lost 6 bases, and 5 bases had no gene match. Looked up from germline, CDR1 is SGHRS and CDR2 is YFSETQ. This CDR3 contains 14 residues.

V usage is TRBV10-3 and J usage is TRBJ2-5; D is uncertain. The length of the CDR3 is 11 residues. Germline loops: CDR1 ENHRY, CDR2 SYGVKD. With 6 bases removed from V and 4 bases from J, the gap between germline ends came to 6 bases. CDR3 coding DNA: TGTGCCATCAGCGCACGAGAGACCCAGTACTTC. It specifies CAISARETQYF.

This clonotype has a count of ten or more. V and J are TRBV2 and TRBJ2-3; D is ambiguous. Germline CDR1 reads SNHLY; CDR2 reads FYNNEI. V lost 8 bases and J 3 bases, leaving 6 bases between the germline ends. This CDR3 has 11 residues. The CDR3 loop reads CASAMTDTQYF. DNA for the CDR3: TGTGCCAGCGCGATGACAGATACGCAGTATTTT.

The V call is TRBV30, the J call TRBJ2-3; no firm D call. The germline V gene has CDR1 GTSNPN and CDR2 SVGIG (reference sequence). This CDR3 has 12 residues. V lost 2 bases and J lost 4, with 7 bases in between. CDR3 nucleotide sequence: TGTGCCTGGAGTTTCACCCCAGATACGCAGTATTTT. This codes for CAWSFTPDTQYF.

This clonotype was picked up a small number of times. The gene calls are TRBV6-2 or TRBV6-3 and TRBJ2-1, with 9 bases fitting TRBD2. Germline V gene data show CDR1 as MNHEY and CDR2 as SVGEGT. The CDR3 has 19 residues. The trim removed 0 bases at V and 6 bases at J, leaving 15 bases unmatched. The CDR3 spells CASSYSRQGGRAIRNEQFF. The CDR3 DNA sequence: TGTGCCAGCAGTTACTCGAGACAGGGCGGGAGGGCCATCCGCAATGAGCAGTTCTTC.

This clonotype was counted a few times. The rearrangement uses TRBV11-2 and TRBJ2-1; 7 bases line up with TRBD2. The V gene end was trimmed by 6 bases and the J gene end by 9 bases; junction bases not matched to a gene: 14. The CDR3 extends over 15 amino acids. Germline CDR1 and CDR2: SGHAT and FQNNGV. CDR3 region: CASRQRAGVWGEQFF. The CDR3 nucleotides read TGTGCCAGCAGACAGAGGGCGGGAGTTTGGGGTGAGCAGTTCTTC.

The gene calls are TRBV14 and TRBJ2-1; the D gene is possibly TRBD2 (5 bases). The ends were cut back, 0 bases at V and 0 bases at J, with 6 bases in the middle. Germline V CDR1 and CDR2: SGHDN, FVKESK. The CDR3 runs 15 residues. CDR3 in DNA: TGTGCCAGCAGCCAAGACGGACTCTCCTACAATGAGCAGTTCTTC. Translating it yields CASSQDGLSYNEQFF.

The sample holds a few counts of this clonotype. The J gene is TRBJ2-5, the V gene TRBV29-1; TRBD2 agrees at 7 bases. This CDR3 region has 16 residues. Germline V gene data show CDR1 as SQVTM and CDR2 as ANQGSEA. With V trimmed by 8 bases and J by 5 bases, 20 bases remained unmatched. The CDR3 nucleotides read TGCAGCCCCGTAAGGGTTAGCTGGACTAGTACCGAGACCCAGTACTTC. It is translated as CSPVRVSWTSTETQYF.

This chain's CDR3 is CASSFRVGTDTQYF. DNA of the CDR3: TGTGCCAGCAGTTTCAGGGTGGGGACAGATACGCAGTATTTT. The gene calls are TRBV12-3 or TRBV12-4 and TRBJ2-3, with D tentatively TRBD1 (5 bases). The CDR3 is 14 residues long. Trimming removed 3 bases at V and 3 bases at J, with 10 bases between.

The gene calls are TRBV10-3 and TRBJ2-3, with D uncertain. The length of the CDR3 is 11 residues. Trimming shortened V by 2 bases and J by 9 bases, and 6 bases separated the two germline ends. Germline assignment: CDR1 ENHRY and CDR2 SYGVKD. The CDR3 DNA sequence: TGTGCCATCAGTGAGCAGAACACGCAGTATTTT. Translated, it gives CAISEQNTQYF.

V is TRBV28 and J is TRBJ1-6, with a tentative D call TRBD1 (5 bases). The germline V gene encodes CDR1 MDHEN and CDR2 SYDVKM. V was shortened by 6 bases and J by 9 bases, with 12 bases between the two germline ends. The CDR3 is 13 amino acids. In DNA form, the CDR3 reads TGTGCCAGCAGCTTACGGGGCGCTTCACCCCTCCACTTT. Protein product: CASSLRGASPLHF.

This clonotype was recorded a few times. The V call is TRBV20-1, the J call TRBJ1-2; D may be TRBD1 (5 bases). The CDR3 runs to 13 residues. CDR1 is DFQATT and CDR2 is SNEGSKA in the germline V gene (reference sequence). Trimming pared 1 base from V and 4 bases from J, leaving 10 bases between. CDR3 coding DNA: TGCAGTGCTAGAGTACGGGACCTCTATGGCTACACCTTC. It yields the protein CSARVRDLYGYTF.

This chain uses TRBV15 with TRBJ2-6; 8 bases map to TRBD1. From germline, CDR1 is LNHNV and CDR2 YYDKDF (reference sequence). The V and J ends lost 5 bases and 3 bases, in that order; junction bases with no gene match: 12. CDR3 length equals 18 residues. The CDR3 is CATSDGTGSSLGANVLTF. The CDR3 DNA reads TGTGCCACCAGCGACGGGACAGGATCTTCTCTTGGGGCCAACGTCCTGACTTTC. Full variable domain (outside the CDR3, taken from reference TRBV15 and TRBJ2-6): DAMVIQNPRYQVTQFGKPVTLSCSQTLNHNVMYWYQQKSSQAPKLLFHYYDKDFNNEADTPDNFQSRRPNTSFCFLDIRSPGLGDTAMYLCATSDGTGSSLGANVLTFGAGSRLTVL.

This clonotype occurred a few times. This rearrangement joins TRBV12-3 or TRBV12-4 to TRBJ2-7; D remains ambiguous. The CDR3 contains 12 residues. The V end was cut by 5 bases, the J end by 6 bases, with 11 bases between. The CDR3 here is CASSPRKTEQYF. The CDR3 coding sequence is TGTGCCAGCAGTCCCCGAAAGACCGAGCAGTACTTC.

This clonotype was seen ten or more times. The genes are TRBV20-1 and TRBJ2-5; TRBD2 matches 8 bases. The germline gives CDR1 DFQATT, CDR2 SNEGSKA (reference sequence). After removal of 0 bases from V and 1 base from J, the junction contained 1 base not matched to a gene. The CDR3 has 14 residues. CDR3 sequence: CSARESGSQETQYF. In DNA, the CDR3 is TGCAGTGCTAGAGAGAGCGGGAGCCAAGAGACCCAGTACTTC.

This clonotype was observed a handful of times. V usage is TRBV6-1 and J usage is TRBJ2-1; D not certain. Germline V gene sequence: CDR1 MNHNS, CDR2 SASEGT. The V and J ends lost 7 bases and 4 bases respectively, with 11 bases between them. This CDR3 spans 13 amino acids. CDR3 sequence: CASNRASYNEQFF. For the CDR3, the DNA is TGTGCCAGCAATCGGGCCTCTTACAATGAGCAGTTCTTC.

This clonotype was seen a handful of times. Just one base apart from a much larger clone, this may be a read error. The rearrangement uses TRBV14 and TRBJ2-3; weak D call: TRBD2 (6 bases). CDR1 and CDR2 (germline): SGHDN, FVKESK. The CDR3 covers 16 residues. With 0 bases removed from V and 0 bases from J, the gap between germline ends came to 10 bases. In nucleotides, the CDR3 is TGTGCCAGCAGCCAAGATCGGCGGGGTAGCACAGATACGCAGTATTTT. This translates into CASSQDRRGSTDTQYF.

The chain combines TRBV5-1 with TRBJ2-7; D not certain. The CDR3 length is 13 residues. V lost 6 bases and J 4 bases, leaving 14 bases between the germline ends. The germline CDR1 and CDR2 sequences are SGHRS and YFSETQ. CDR3 amino acids: CASTLGFPYEQYF. CDR3 nucleotide sequence: TGCGCCAGCACCCTGGGGTTCCCGTACGAGCAGTACTTC.

At least ten counts were recorded for this clonotype. The chain is built from TRBV11-2 and TRBJ2-3, with D unclear. The germline V gene encodes CDR1 SGHAT and CDR2 FQNNGV. The CDR3 is 15 amino acids. V dropped 5 bases and J dropped 6 bases, with 18 bases sitting between them. The CDR3: CASSPRAGYLDTQYF. Written as DNA, the CDR3 is TGTGCCAGCAGCCCGCGAGCCGGTTATTTGGATACGCAGTATTTT.

This clonotype has more than one count but fewer than ten. The rearrangement uses TRBV7-8 and TRBJ1-6; TRBD1 might be the D (5 bases). This CDR3 has 14 amino acids. With 4 bases removed from V and 13 bases from J, the gap between germline ends came to 17 bases. The germline gives CDR1 SGHVS, CDR2 FQNEAQ. For the CDR3, the DNA is TGTGCCAGCAGCTCACTAGGGACGGCCGCCCCCCTCCACTTT. It is translated as CASSSLGTAAPLHF.